The source of this TCR beta chain is a study of blood T cell repertoires in COVID-19. The CDR3 runs to 15 residues. The germline V and J ends were trimmed by 5 bases and 2 bases, with 15 bases remaining between them. Looked up from germline, CDR1 is SNHLY and CDR2 is FYNNEI. Some clones are missing from TCRdb's copy, which holds only in-frame ones; the method was immunoSEQ multiplex PCR. The sample gives nearly 350,000 clones, less than 90% of which show up once; more than 0.9% is in the top ten. The TCR sequence derives from a woman in her thirties who had recovered from COVID-19. Input material: PBMCs or T cells enriched from blood (not recorded which). V is TRBV2 and J is TRBJ1-2; D remains ambiguous. CDR3 DNA: TGTGCCAGCAGTACGAGAGGGATGACAAACTATGGCTACACCTTC. This codes for CASSTRGMTNYGYTF. Together with reference TRBV2 and TRBJ1-2, the CDR3 gives the full variable domain: EPEVTQTPSHQVTQMGQEVILRCVPISNHLYFYWYRQILGQKVEFLVSFYNNEISEKSEIFDDQFSVERPDGSNFTLKIRSTKLEDSAMYFCASSTRGMTNYGYTFGSGTRLTVV.